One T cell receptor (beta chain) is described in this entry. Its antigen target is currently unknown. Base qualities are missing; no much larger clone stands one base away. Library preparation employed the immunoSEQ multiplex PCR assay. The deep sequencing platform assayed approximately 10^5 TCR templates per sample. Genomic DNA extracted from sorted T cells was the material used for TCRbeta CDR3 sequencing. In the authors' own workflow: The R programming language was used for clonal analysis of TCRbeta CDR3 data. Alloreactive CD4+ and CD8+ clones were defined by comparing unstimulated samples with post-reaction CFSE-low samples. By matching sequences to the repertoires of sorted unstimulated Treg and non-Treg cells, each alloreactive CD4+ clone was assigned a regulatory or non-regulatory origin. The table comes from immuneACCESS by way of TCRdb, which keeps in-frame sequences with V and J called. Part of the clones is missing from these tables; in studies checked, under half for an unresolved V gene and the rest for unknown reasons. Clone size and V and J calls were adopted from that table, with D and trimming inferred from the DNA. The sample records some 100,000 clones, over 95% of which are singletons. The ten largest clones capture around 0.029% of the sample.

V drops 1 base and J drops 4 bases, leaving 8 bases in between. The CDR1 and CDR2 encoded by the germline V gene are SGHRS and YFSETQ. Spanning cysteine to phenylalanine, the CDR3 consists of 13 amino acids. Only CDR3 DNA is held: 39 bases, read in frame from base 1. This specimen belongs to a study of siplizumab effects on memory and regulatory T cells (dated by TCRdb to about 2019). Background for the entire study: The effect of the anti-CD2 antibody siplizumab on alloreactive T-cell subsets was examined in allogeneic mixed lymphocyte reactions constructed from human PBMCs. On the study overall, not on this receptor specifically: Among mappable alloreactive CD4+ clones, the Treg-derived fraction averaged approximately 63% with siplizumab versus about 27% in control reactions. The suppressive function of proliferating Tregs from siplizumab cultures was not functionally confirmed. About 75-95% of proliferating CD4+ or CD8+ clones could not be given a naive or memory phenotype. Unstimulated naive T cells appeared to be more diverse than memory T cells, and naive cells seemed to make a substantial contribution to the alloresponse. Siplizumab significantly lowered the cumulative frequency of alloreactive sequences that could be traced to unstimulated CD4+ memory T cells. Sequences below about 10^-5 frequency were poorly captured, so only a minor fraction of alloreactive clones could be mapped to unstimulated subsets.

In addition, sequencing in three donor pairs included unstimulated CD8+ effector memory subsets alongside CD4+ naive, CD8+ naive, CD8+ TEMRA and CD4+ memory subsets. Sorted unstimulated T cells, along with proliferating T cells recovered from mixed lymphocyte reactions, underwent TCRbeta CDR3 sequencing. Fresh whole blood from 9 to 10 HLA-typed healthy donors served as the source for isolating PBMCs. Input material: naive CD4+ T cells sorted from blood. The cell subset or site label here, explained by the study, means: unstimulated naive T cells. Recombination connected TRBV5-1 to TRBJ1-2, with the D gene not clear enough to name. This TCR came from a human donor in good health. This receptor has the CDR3 CASSLRVGYGYTF. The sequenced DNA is TGCGCCAGCAGCTTGAGGGTTGGCTATGGCTACACCTTC.